This T cell receptor (beta chain) was obtained from a study of cytomegalovirus exposure and HLA in healthy donors. About the research overall: Of some 360 genotyped donors, approximately 84% clustered with self-reported Caucasian donors.

13 Jbeta primers and 60 Vbeta primers were used for the PCR. Original methodology: Roughly 11 million shared chains were among 65 million to 85 million unique TCR beta chains counted in a later analysis. Profiled with immunoSEQ multiplex PCR; TCRdb holds only in-frame clones, not every one. Clone size and V and J calls were adopted from that table, with D and trimming inferred from the DNA. The sample includes 100,000 to 150,000 clones, 78% seen only once; the top ten take about a tenth. Germline assignment: CDR1 SGHAT and CDR2 FQNNGV. The CDR3 is made up of 16 amino acids. Trimming removed 1 base at V and 0 bases at J, with 10 bases between.

The source material was PBMCs. This clonotype originated in a man aged 25-45 years in good health and CMV-seropositive. The chain couples TRBV11-2 to TRBJ2-1; tentative D call: TRBD2 (6 bases). CDR3 loop: CASSLVRRGSYNEQFF. The CDR3 DNA reads as TGTGCCAGCAGCTTAGTCCGGCGGGGCTCCTACAATGAGCAGTTCTTC.